A selection of T cell receptor beta chains follows, all from one sample in a study of T cell repertoires and leukemia-associated antigens. TCRdb reanalysed the 5' RACE reads using MiXCR and keeps one entry per CDR3 protein. The data contain some 12,000 distinct CDR3 sequences, roughly 43% of them singletons. Their antigens are not known. Sequenced sample: CD3+ T cells sorted from blood and cultured. The receptor set was obtained from a female donor in good health. Both conserved end residues are part of each CDR3. Fields, in order: V gene, clone size, J gene, D gene, CDR3 DNA, CDR3 protein. A D gene is named only where the DNA matches it firmly. Part of the rows lack a size; the others show once, few, many or a class for expanded clones.

v_gene: TRBV15
abundance: .
j_gene: TRBJ2-1
d_gene: .
CDR3nt: TGTGCCACCAGCAGAGCTCACAGCTCCTACAATGAGCAGTTCTTC
CDR3aa: CATSRAHSSYNEQFF

v_gene: TRBV5-5
abundance: many
j_gene: TRBJ2-7
d_gene: TRBD2
CDR3nt: TGTGCCAGCAGCTTGGTAGCGGGGAACCTCGAGCAGTACTTC
CDR3aa: CASSLVAGNLEQYF

v_gene: TRBV5-8
abundance: medium-sized
j_gene: TRBJ2-7
d_gene: .
CDR3nt: TGTGCCAGCAGCTTGGGGTTCGGACGGCCCTACGAGCAGTACTTC
CDR3aa: CASSLGFGRPYEQYF

v_gene: TRBV28
abundance: few
j_gene: TRBJ2-1
d_gene: TRBD2
CDR3nt: TGTGCCAGCAGTTTCTTAGGCGGGAGAGGTTACAATGAGCAGTTCTTC
CDR3aa: CASSFLGGRGYNEQFF

v_gene: TRBV7-2
abundance: .
j_gene: TRBJ2-5
d_gene: .
CDR3nt: TGTGCCAGCAGCTTAGCTGGCGCCAGCCCCGAGGCCCAGTACTTC
CDR3aa: CASSLAGASPEAQYF

v_gene: TRBV11-3
abundance: .
j_gene: TRBJ1-1
d_gene: TRBD1
CDR3nt: TGTGCCGGCAGCCCCCGGGGACAGACGAACACTGAAGCTTTCTTT
CDR3aa: CAGSPRGQTNTEAFF

v_gene: TRBV9
abundance: .
j_gene: TRBJ2-2
d_gene: .
CDR3nt: TGTGCTAGCAACGTAGCCGGTAGGAACACCGGGGAGCTGTTTTTT
CDR3aa: CASNVAGRNTGELFF

v_gene: TRBV27
abundance: many
j_gene: TRBJ2-7
d_gene: TRBD2
CDR3nt: TGTGCCAGCAGTTTAGGTGGGGGGGGCGAGCAGTACTTC
CDR3aa: CASSLGGGGEQYF

v_gene: TRBV7-8
abundance: many
j_gene: TRBJ2-7
d_gene: TRBD1
CDR3nt: TGTGCCAGCAGCCCCGGACAGGACTACGAGCAGTACTTC
CDR3aa: CASSPGQDYEQYF

v_gene: TRBV6-5
abundance: .
j_gene: TRBJ2-3
d_gene: .
CDR3nt: TGTGCCAGCGGTTCCCCTCGGGGTCAAGGATACACGCAGTATTTT
CDR3aa: CASGSPRGQGYTQYF

v_gene: TRBV5-1
abundance: medium-sized
j_gene: TRBJ2-7
d_gene: TRBD2
CDR3nt: TGCGCCAGCAGCTTTTTAGCGGGAGCTCCCTACGAGCAGTACTTC
CDR3aa: CASSFLAGAPYEQYF

v_gene: TRBV12-3/TRBV12-4
abundance: .
j_gene: TRBJ1-2
d_gene: .
CDR3nt: TGTGCCAGCAGTTGGGGCCAGGGCACTAACCGCTTAAGCTTTTGCTACACCTTC
CDR3aa: CASSWGQGTNRLSFCYTF

v_gene: TRBV30
abundance: many
j_gene: TRBJ1-6
d_gene: TRBD1
CDR3nt: TGTGCCTGGAGTGCCCCCGGGACAGGGGACTCCTATAATTCACCCCTCCACTTT
CDR3aa: CAWSAPGTGDSYNSPLHF

v_gene: TRBV6-5
abundance: once
j_gene: TRBJ2-3
d_gene: TRBD2
CDR3nt: TGTGCCAGCAGTCATCTCGGGAGGGGAACAGATACGCGGTATTTT
CDR3aa: CASSHLGRGTDTRYF

v_gene: TRBV11-2
abundance: .
j_gene: TRBJ2-7
d_gene: .
CDR3nt: TGTGCCAGCAGCTCCTCCCGGGTTGACGAGCAGTACTTC
CDR3aa: CASSSSRVDEQYF

v_gene: TRBV5-1
abundance: once
j_gene: TRBJ2-7
d_gene: .
CDR3nt: TGCGTCAGCACCATAGGGGGTTCCTACGAGCAGTACTTT
CDR3aa: CVSTIGGSYEQYF

v_gene: TRBV20-1
abundance: many
j_gene: TRBJ2-7
d_gene: TRBD2
CDR3nt: TGCAGTGCTAGATATACCGCTAGCGGGACCCCCTACGAGCAGTACTTC
CDR3aa: CSARYTASGTPYEQYF

v_gene: TRBV11-3
abundance: .
j_gene: TRBJ2-2
d_gene: TRBD2
CDR3nt: TGTGCCGGATCTAGCGGCGGGGGGTACACCGGGGAGCTGTTTTTT
CDR3aa: CAGSSGGGYTGELFF

v_gene: TRBV29-1
abundance: .
j_gene: TRBJ1-4
d_gene: .
CDR3nt: TGCAGCGTTGAAAAGGGCGGAAAACTGTTTTTT
CDR3aa: CSVEKGGKLFF

v_gene: TRBV18
abundance: many
j_gene: TRBJ2-7
d_gene: TRBD1
CDR3nt: TGTGCCAGCTCACGGGACAGGGCCTACGAGCAGTACTTC
CDR3aa: CASSRDRAYEQYF

v_gene: TRBV4-1
abundance: .
j_gene: TRBJ2-2
d_gene: .
CDR3nt: TGCGCCAGCAGCCCGACAGGACCTAACACCGGAGAGCTGTTTTTT
CDR3aa: CASSPTGPNTGELFF

v_gene: TRBV24-1
abundance: few
j_gene: TRBJ1-5
d_gene: TRBD1
CDR3nt: TGTGCCACCAGTGATTCAAGACAGGGGGGCAATCAGCCCCAGCATTTT
CDR3aa: CATSDSRQGGNQPQHF

v_gene: TRBV20-1
abundance: .
j_gene: TRBJ2-3
d_gene: .
CDR3nt: TGCAGTGCTAGAGTATACTCCCACATTCTCTCTTCTCCTCCCGATACGCAGTATTTT
CDR3aa: CSARVYSHILSSPPDTQYF

v_gene: TRBV2
abundance: medium-sized
j_gene: TRBJ1-2
d_gene: .
CDR3nt: TGTGCCAGCAGTGAACAAGGTCTGGGTAACTATGGCTACACCTTC
CDR3aa: CASSEQGLGNYGYTF

v_gene: TRBV5-1
abundance: .
j_gene: TRBJ1-6
d_gene: .
CDR3nt: TGCGCCAGCAAGGACGGCAAAACCGTCAGCTCCTATAATTCACCCCTCCACTTT
CDR3aa: CASKDGKTVSSYNSPLHF

v_gene: TRBV7-8
abundance: medium-sized
j_gene: TRBJ2-3
d_gene: .
CDR3nt: TGTGCCAGCAGCTTCCAGGGCCCAGATACGCAGTATTTT
CDR3aa: CASSFQGPDTQYF

v_gene: TRBV27
abundance: once
j_gene: TRBJ1-5
d_gene: .
CDR3nt: TGTGCCAGCAGTTTCAGGGGCAATCAGCCCCAGCATTTT
CDR3aa: CASSFRGNQPQHF

v_gene: TRBV19
abundance: .
j_gene: TRBJ2-7
d_gene: TRBD1
CDR3nt: TGTGCCAGTAGTATGGGAGGACAGGGCGGGGTGCAGTACTTC
CDR3aa: CASSMGGQGGVQYF

v_gene: TRBV6-5
abundance: .
j_gene: TRBJ2-5
d_gene: .
CDR3nt: TGTGCCAGCAGTTACTCACTAGGGGAAGAGACCCAGTACTTC
CDR3aa: CASSYSLGEETQYF

v_gene: TRBV12-3/TRBV12-4
abundance: .
j_gene: TRBJ2-1
d_gene: .
CDR3nt: TGTGCCAGCGGCATACGGAGCTCCTACAATGAGCAGTTCTTC
CDR3aa: CASGIRSSYNEQFF

v_gene: TRBV20-1
abundance: many
j_gene: TRBJ2-7
d_gene: .
CDR3nt: TGCAGTGCCTACCGCACATTACCCCATCCATACGAGCAGTACTTC
CDR3aa: CSAYRTLPHPYEQYF

v_gene: TRBV20-1
abundance: .
j_gene: TRBJ1-2
d_gene: .
CDR3nt: TGCAGTGCTAGAGACCTTCACCACGGCTACACCTTC
CDR3aa: CSARDLHHGYTF

v_gene: TRBV20-1
abundance: medium-sized
j_gene: TRBJ1-4
d_gene: TRBD1
CDR3nt: TGCAGTGCCCGAGGGGACAGGGGAGAAAAACTGTTTTTT
CDR3aa: CSARGDRGEKLFF

v_gene: TRBV5-1
abundance: .
j_gene: TRBJ2-5
d_gene: .
CDR3nt: TGCGCCAGCAGCTTGGGGAGCAGAGCGTACCAAGAGACCCAGTACTTC
CDR3aa: CASSLGSRAYQETQYF